This TCR beta chain was recorded in a study of T cell clonality in common variable immunodeficiency. Study results and caveats: TCRbeta clonality was increased in CVID versus healthy controls. Common variable immunodeficiency TCR beta sequences reportedly had fewer deletions and N-nucleotide insertions. Compared with controls, CVID subjects had fewer shared TCRbeta clones.

This CDR3 region has 15 residues. The V gene lost 3 bases and the J gene lost 6 bases, with 14 bases spanning the gap. Germline V lookup: CDR1 SNHLY, CDR2 FYNNEI. Patients had low serum IgG, IgA and/or IgM and specific antibody deficiency. Sequencing input was equivalent genomic DNA from CVID and controls. Data came from immunoSEQ multiplex PCR; TCRdb stores just in-frame clones and leaves some out. This sample comprises some 25,000 clones, none seen once only. This clone was seen at least ten times. Its antigen remains unidentified. The read finishes 3 residues shy of the CDR3 end, and the germline J gene is used to complete it.

The sequence was obtained from a human donor with common variable immunodeficiency. The chain has TRBV2 and TRBJ2-2; possibly TRBD2 for D (6 bases). Source material: peripheral blood mononuclear cells. CDR3 in amino acids: CASSDPGTGAGELFF. CDR3 DNA, as far as it was read: TGTGCCAGCAGTGACCCGGGGACTGGGGCCGGGGAG.